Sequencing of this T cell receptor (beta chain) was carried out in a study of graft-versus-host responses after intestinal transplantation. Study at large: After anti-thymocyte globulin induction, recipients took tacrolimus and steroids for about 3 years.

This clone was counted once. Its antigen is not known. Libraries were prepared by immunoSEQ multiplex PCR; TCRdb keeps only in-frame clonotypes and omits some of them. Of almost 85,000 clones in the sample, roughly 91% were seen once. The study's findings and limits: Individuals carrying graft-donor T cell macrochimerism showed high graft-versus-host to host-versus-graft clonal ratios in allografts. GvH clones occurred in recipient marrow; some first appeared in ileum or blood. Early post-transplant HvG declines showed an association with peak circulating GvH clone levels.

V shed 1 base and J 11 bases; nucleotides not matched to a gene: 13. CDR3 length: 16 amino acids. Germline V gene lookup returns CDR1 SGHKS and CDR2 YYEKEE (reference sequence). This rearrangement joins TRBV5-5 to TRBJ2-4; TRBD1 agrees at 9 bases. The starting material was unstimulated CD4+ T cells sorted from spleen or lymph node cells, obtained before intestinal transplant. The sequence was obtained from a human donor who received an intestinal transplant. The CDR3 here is CASSLRGGGTGYVQYF. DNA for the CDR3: TGTGCCAGCAGCTTGAGAGGGGGGGGGACAGGGTATGTTCAGTACTTC.